These 29 T cell receptor beta chains came from one sample sequenced in a study of low-dose radiotherapy and immunotherapy resistance in tumors. Time point here: before trial treatment. With a V-primer adapter and a constant-region primer, TCRs were amplified for about 20 PCR cycles. TCRdb reprocessed the reads via MiXCR and lists one record per CDR3 protein. This table holds tens of thousands of distinct CDR3 sequences, 12% found once. The material sequenced was PBMCs, taken before treatment. These TCRs come from a female donor with ovarian cancer.

The table lists this clonotype with many counts. J is TRBJ2-7 and V is TRBV20-1; the D gene could be TRBD1 or TRBD2 (5 bases each). Looked up from germline, CDR1 is DFQATT and CDR2 is SNEGSKA (reference sequence). V gave up 0 bases and J gave up 7 bases, with 19 bases separating them. CDR3 length equals 15 residues. This CDR3 is CSARDSRDPNWEQYF. The CDR3 DNA follows: TGCAGTGCTAGAGATAGCCGGGACCCCAATTGGGAGCAGTACTTC.

This clonotype was seen at least ten times. The chain joins TRBV5-6 to TRBJ2-3; D is unresolved. In germline, CDR1 is SGHDT, CDR2 YYEEEE. CDR3 size: 12 residues. V lost 0 bases, J lost 9 bases, and 8 bases lay in between. This CDR3 reads CASSLDTLTQYF. CDR3 bases: TGTGCCAGCAGCTTGGACACCCTCACGCAGTATTTT.

This clonotype has ten or more counts. The J gene is TRBJ2-7, the V gene TRBV13, with D perhaps matching TRBD1 (5 bases). CDR3 length equals 13 residues. Germline V CDR1 and CDR2: PRHDT, FYEKMQ (reference sequence). Trimming removed 0 bases from V and 5 bases from J, with 8 bases in between. The CDR3 region is CASSLGTVDEQYF. CDR3 coding DNA: TGTGCCAGCAGCTTAGGGACAGTGGACGAGCAGTACTTC. Full variable domain (missing parts from reference TRBV13 and TRBJ2-7): AAGVIQSPRHLIKEKRETATLKCYPIPRHDTVYWYQQGPGQDPQFLISFYEKMQSDKGSIPDRFSAQQFSDYHSELNMSSLELGDSALYFCASSLGTVDEQYFGPGTRLTVT.

This clonotype was detected many times. The chain has TRBV5-1 and TRBJ1-1; unclear D gene. V was shortened by 4 bases and J by 0 bases, with 13 bases between the two germline ends. Germline lookup yields CDR1 SGHRS and CDR2 YFSETQ. The CDR3 contains 15 residues. CDR3 loop: CASSLGGRMNTEAFF. DNA of the CDR3: TGCGCCAGCAGCCTGGGAGGACGGATGAACACTGAAGCTTTCTTT.

This clonotype was seen ten or more times. The rearrangement joins TRBV7-2 to TRBJ2-4; possibly TRBD1 or TRBD2 for D (5 bases each). This CDR3 has 13 amino acids. The V end was cut by 1 base, the J end by 8 bases, with 9 bases between. Germline-derived CDR1 and CDR2 are SGHTA and FQGNSA. CDR3 nucleotide sequence: TGTGCCAGCAGCTTAGGAGGGACGGACATTCAGTACTTC. Its translation: CASSLGGTDIQYF.

Many counts were recorded for this clonotype. The rearrangement uses TRBV6-6 and TRBJ1-1; D is uncertain. The germline V gene encodes CDR1 MNHNY and CDR2 SVGAGI (reference sequence). The CDR3 is 13 residues long. V was clipped by 2 bases and J by 7 bases, with 11 bases between them. CDR3 in DNA: TGTGCCAGCAGTTACCAACAGCCCCGTGAAGCTTTCTTT. It yields the protein CASSYQQPREAFF.

This clonotype was recorded many times. The rearrangement links TRBV28 to TRBJ2-7, with D unclear. Trimming cost V 6 bases and J 3 bases, with 21 bases left between them. The germline gives CDR1 MDHEN, CDR2 SYDVKM. This CDR3 has 16 residues. The CDR3 loop reads CASSQYKLGAFYEQYF. The CDR3 coding sequence is TGTGCCAGCAGCCAGTATAAGTTGGGCGCCTTCTACGAGCAGTACTTC.

This clonotype was observed many times. V gene TRBV5-1 combines with J gene TRBJ2-3; weak D call: TRBD1 (5 bases). CDR3 length: 15 residues. Germline V gene sequence: CDR1 SGHRS, CDR2 YFSETQ. V was shortened by 0 bases and J by 3 bases, with 11 bases between the two germline ends. CDR3 sequence reads: CASSLEGARTDTQYF. Here the CDR3 DNA reads TGCGCCAGCAGCTTGGAAGGGGCTCGGACAGATACGCAGTATTTT.

The table lists this clonotype with many counts. V usage is TRBV20-1 and J usage is TRBJ2-7; D is perhaps TRBD1 (6 bases). Trimming left V 4 bases short and J 7 bases short, with 17 bases between. Germline V CDR1 and CDR2: DFQATT, SNEGSKA (reference sequence). The length of the CDR3 is 13 residues. In DNA, the CDR3 is TGCAGTGCTAATGACAGGCTCTACGAAGAGCAGTACTTC. It codes for CSANDRLYEEQYF.

The J gene is TRBJ2-1, the V gene TRBV21-1; the D call of TRBD1 is as the table states it, not checked on the DNA. TRBV21-1 is a pseudogene. The CDR3 loop spans 15 amino acids. Written as DNA, the CDR3 is TGTGCCAGCAGCGTTACTCGGGACCGAGGAAATGAGCAGTTCTTC. The encoded protein is CASSVTRDRGNEQFF.

Concerning this clonotype: This likely reflects a read error, since a far larger clone is one base away. This chain links TRBV11-1 with TRBJ2-1; D is undetermined. The germline gives CDR1 SGHAT, CDR2 FQDESV (reference sequence). The length of the CDR3 is 12 residues. The CDR3 DNA is TGTGCCAGCAGCCAGCCGATGAGTGAGAAGTTCTTC. Translation: CASSQPMSEKFF. The whole variable domain, remainder taken from reference TRBV11-1 and TRBJ2-1, is EAEVAQSPRYKITEKSQAVAFWCDPISGHATLYWYRQILGQGPELLVQFQDESVVDDSQLPKDRFSAERLKGVDSTLKIQPAELGDSAMYLCASSQPMSEKFFGPGTRLTVL.

This clonotype was detected many times. J is TRBJ2-1 and V is TRBV4-2, with 14 bases identical to TRBD2. Germline values: CDR1 LGHNA, CDR2 YNFKEQ. CDR3 length: 15 amino acids. V gave up 4 bases and J gave up 9 bases; unmatched junction bases: 5. CDR3 amino acids: CASSPGLAGAGEQFF. Written as DNA, the CDR3 is TGTGCCAGCAGCCCGGGACTAGCGGGGGCGGGTGAGCAGTTCTTC.

This clonotype was counted ten times or more. As DNA, the CDR3 is TGTGCCATCAGTGAGTCGAGTAGCGGGGGGGCAGAGACCCAGTACTTC. It specifies CAISESSSGGAETQYF. The V and J genes are TRBV10-3 and TRBJ2-5; 11 bases are shared with TRBD2. The V and J ends lost 0 bases and 4 bases, in that order; junction bases with no gene match: 4. The length of the CDR3 is 16 residues. Per germline, CDR1 ENHRY and CDR2 SYGVKD.

The chain combines TRBV28 with TRBJ2-7; the match to TRBD1 covers 8 bases. V shed 2 bases, J shed 3 bases, and the junction held 6 bases outside the gene matches. CDR3 length: 15 amino acids. Germline CDR1 and CDR2: MDHEN and SYDVKM. The CDR3, as DNA: TGTGCCAGCAGTTTACTGGGACAGGAAGGCTACGAGCAGTACTTC. Translated: CASSLLGQEGYEQYF. The full variable domain, its missing parts supplied by reference TRBV28 and TRBJ2-7, is DVKVTQSSRYLVKRTGEKVFLECVQDMDHENMFWYRQDPGLGLRLIYFSYDVKMKEKGDIPEGYSVSREKKERFSLILESASTNQTSMYLCASSLLGQEGYEQYFGPGTRLTVT.

By share, this clonotype counts as medium-sized (0.01 to 0.1%). The rearrangement uses TRBV28 and TRBJ2-2; D is possibly TRBD2 (5 bases). Germline V gene data show CDR1 as MDHEN and CDR2 as SYDVKM. The CDR3 has 15 residues. The V end lost 5 bases, the J end lost 0 bases, and 10 bases lay between the germline ends. The CDR3 region is CASSRSGTNTGELFF. CDR3 bases: TGTGCCAGCAGTCGTTCGGGGACGAACACCGGGGAGCTGTTTTTT.

The chain has TRBV29-1 and TRBJ1-1; D is ambiguous. This CDR3 comprises 12 residues. The germline V gene encodes CDR1 SQVTM and CDR2 ANQGSEA. Trimming cost V 7 bases and J 4 bases, with 13 bases left between them. CDR3 sequence: CSATRSGTEAFF. The CDR3 DNA follows: TGCAGCGCCACGCGGTCGGGCACTGAAGCTTTCTTT.

About this clonotype itself: With only one base between it and a far larger clone, this is likely a read error. The rearrangement links TRBV9 to TRBJ2-7; no reliable D call. V gave up 2 bases and J gave up 7 bases, with 13 bases separating them. The CDR3 has 13 amino acids. Germline V gene lookup returns CDR1 SGDLS and CDR2 YYNGEE. The CDR3 region is CASSVGSYNEQYF. The DNA of the CDR3 is TGTGCCAGCAGCGTTGGGTCCTACAATGAGCAGTACTTC.

This clonotype was observed at least ten times. V and J are TRBV9 and TRBJ2-7, with 10 bases identical to TRBD1. V lost 4 bases, J lost 1 base, and 5 bases stayed unmatched. This CDR3 region has 15 residues. Germline V gene sequence: CDR1 SGDLS, CDR2 YYNGEE. CDR3 region: CASSPRTGGSYEQYF. The CDR3 nucleotides are TGTGCCAGCAGCCCCCGGACAGGGGGATCCTACGAGCAGTACTTC.

This clonotype was counted ten times or more. The chain recombines TRBV6-5 with TRBJ1-1; no reliable D call. CDR3 length: 13 residues. Trimming shortened V by 6 bases and J by 2 bases, and 10 bases separated the two germline ends. The germline V gene encodes CDR1 MNHEY and CDR2 SVGAGI. CDR3 coding DNA: TGTGCCAGCAGCCCTACAAGAAACACTGAAGCTTTCTTT. It specifies CASSPTRNTEAFF.

This clonotype was counted ten times or more. The rearrangement links TRBV18 to TRBJ2-1; D is undetermined. The V end lost 3 bases, the J end lost 6 bases, and 6 bases lay between the germline ends. CDR1 KGHSH and CDR2 LQKENI come from the germline V gene. This CDR3 is 12 amino acids long. CDR3 in DNA: TGTGCCAGCTCACCGGACCGCAATGAGCAGTTCTTC. As protein: CASSPDRNEQFF.

This clonotype showed up many times. This sequence joins TRBV3-1 and TRBJ2-2, with D uncertain. With 3 bases removed from V and 10 bases from J, the gap between germline ends came to 9 bases. The CDR3 covers 12 residues. Looked up from germline, CDR1 is LGHDT and CDR2 is YNNKEL (reference sequence). The CDR3 sequence: CASSHGFTELFF. The CDR3 coding sequence is TGTGCCAGCAGCCATGGTTTCACGGAGCTGTTTTTT.

This clonotype was observed many times. The genes are TRBV7-2 and TRBJ1-1, with D unresolved. V shed 7 bases and J shed 1 base, with 4 bases lying between them. Germline V CDR1 and CDR2: SGHTA, FQGNSA. The CDR3 covers 11 residues. The CDR3 DNA sequence: TGTGCCAGCAAATGGAACACTGAAGCTTTCTTT. Translating it yields CASKWNTEAFF.

This clonotype was seen ten or more times. The V and J genes are TRBV5-1 and TRBJ2-3, with D maybe TRBD1 (5 bases). This CDR3 is built from 13 residues. Germline V CDR1 and CDR2: SGHRS, YFSETQ. V lost 7 bases and J lost 7, with 16 bases in between. CDR3 sequence: CASLDPQVYTQYF. DNA of the CDR3: TGCGCCAGCTTGGACCCACAGGTTTATACGCAGTATTTT.

This clonotype was counted a single time. This is likely an artifact of a read error, given a far larger clone one base away. CDR3 coding DNA: TGTGCCAGCAGACCCGGACTTTTCTATGAGCAGTACTTC. This gives the protein CASRPGLFYEQYF. This sequence joins TRBV6-8 and TRBJ2-7; maybe TRBD2 (5 bases). Germline V CDR1 and CDR2: MNHGY, SAAAGT. V dropped 6 bases and J dropped 7 bases, with 16 bases sitting between them. The CDR3 consists of 13 residues.

Remarks on this clonotype: One base separates it from a far larger clone, so it is likely a read error. This chain links TRBV10-2 with TRBJ2-5; tentative D call: TRBD1 (6 bases). The CDR3 has 18 residues. The V gene's germline CDR1 is WSHSY and CDR2 SAAADI. Trimming pared 2 bases from V and 11 bases from J, leaving 30 bases between. The CDR3 loop is CASSEQGPRGGSYNEQYF. The CDR3 nucleotides are TGCGCCAGCAGTGAGCAGGGGCCAAGGGGTGGGTCCTACAATGAGCAGTACTTC.

In this sample, this clonotype turned up many times. V and J are TRBV5-1 and TRBJ2-7, with D perhaps assigned TRBD1 or TRBD2 (6 bases each). The germline CDR1 and CDR2 sequences are SGHRS and YFSETQ. The CDR3 length is 15 residues. Deletions cut 2 bases from V and 2 bases from J, with 14 bases between. This CDR3 is CASSFGGQGPYEQYF. The CDR3 region has the DNA TGCGCCAGCAGCTTTGGGGGGCAGGGACCCTACGAGCAGTACTTC.

V gene TRBV19 combines with J gene TRBJ1-6; D unresolved. V dropped 5 bases and J dropped 5 bases, with 7 bases sitting between them. Germline CDR1 reads LNHDA; CDR2 reads SQIVND (reference sequence). CDR3 length: 13 residues. The CDR3 reads CASSHPDNSPLHF. DNA of the CDR3: TGTGCCAGTAGTCATCCAGATAATTCACCCCTCCACTTT.

This clonotype was seen repeatedly, ten times or more. V usage is TRBV6-6 and J usage is TRBJ2-2; D is unresolved. Per germline, CDR1 MNHNY and CDR2 SVGAGI (reference sequence). The CDR3 runs to 13 residues. V dropped 4 bases and J dropped 6 bases, with 9 bases sitting between them. The DNA for the CDR3 is TGTGCCAGCAGTTCTGCCGGGTCCGGGGAGCTGTTTTTT. Translated, it gives CASSSAGSGELFF.

This clonotype was counted at least ten times. This chain uses TRBV5-1 with TRBJ1-4; 8 nucleotides match TRBD1. This CDR3 has 15 residues. Trimming took 4 bases from V and 3 from J; bases not matched to a gene: 5. Germline V gene sequence: CDR1 SGHRS, CDR2 YFSETQ. The CDR3 nucleotides read TGCGCCAGCAGCCCGACAGGGGCGGCTAATGAAAAACTGTTTTTT. Encoded protein: CASSPTGAANEKLFF.